Listed here are 22 T cell receptor beta chains from one sample, sequenced in a study of blood T cells in healthy people across ages. Alongside a J-beta primer mix, a sample-barcoded 5' primer served in a second PCR lasting about 7 to 12 cycles. MiXCR, applied by TCRdb to the 5' RACE reads, yields one record per CDR3 protein. Counted here are about a million distinct CDR3 sequences, about two fifths occurring once; the ten biggest clones make up about an eighth. Sequenced sample: blood. These receptor sequences come from a man younger than 30 in good health.

V usage is TRBV29-1 and J usage is TRBJ2-7; weak D call: TRBD1 (5 bases). The length of the CDR3 is 13 residues. Germline V gene sequence: CDR1 SQVTM, CDR2 ANQGSEA. Deletions cut 4 bases from V and 7 bases from J, with 17 bases between. CDR3 nucleotides: TGCAGCGTTGGAGACAGAGCAACACATGAGCAGTACTTC. The encoded protein is CSVGDRATHEQYF.

This clonotype has a handful of counts. The V call is TRBV27, the J call TRBJ2-3; TRBD2 is a possible D gene (6 bases). The CDR3 sequence is 14 residues long. The V and J ends lost 2 bases and 5 bases respectively, with 11 bases between them. Germline CDR1 reads MNHEY; CDR2 reads SMNVEV (reference sequence). CDR3 nucleotides: TGTGCCAGCAGTTTAGAGTTGGAGGGAGATACGCAGTATTTT. This translates into CASSLELEGDTQYF.

There are many counts of this clonotype. The chain uses TRBV20-1 and TRBJ2-7, with 9 positions matching TRBD1. Germline CDR1 reads DFQATT; CDR2 reads SNEGSKA (reference sequence). The CDR3 consists of 14 residues. V dropped 6 bases and J dropped 1; count of bases not matched to a gene: 7. The CDR3 DNA reads TGCAGTGCCCCACCGGGACAGGGATCCTACGAGCAGTACTTC. It translates to CSAPPGQGSYEQYF.

The rearrangement links TRBV11-1 to TRBJ2-3, with 10 bases matching TRBD1. Germline assignment: CDR1 SGHAT and CDR2 FQDESV (reference sequence). V lost 1 base and J lost 3; bases outside the gene matches: 4. The CDR3 extends over 16 amino acids. CDR3 in amino acids: CASSLETGGWTDTQYF. The CDR3 nucleotides are TGTGCCAGCAGCTTAGAGACAGGGGGCTGGACAGATACGCAGTATTTT. Looking up the rest from reference TRBV11-1 and TRBJ2-3 gives the full variable domain: EAEVAQSPRYKITEKSQAVAFWCDPISGHATLYWYRQILGQGPELLVQFQDESVVDDSQLPKDRFSAERLKGVDSTLKIQPAELGDSAMYLCASSLETGGWTDTQYFGPGTRLTVL.

The gene calls are TRBV5-1 and TRBJ2-1; TRBD1 is a possible D gene (6 bases). CDR1 SGHRS and CDR2 YFSETQ come from the germline V gene. CDR3 length equals 15 residues. The V end lost 2 bases, the J end lost 6 bases, and 15 bases lay between the germline ends. This CDR3 reads CASSFGRGVLNEQFF. CDR3 bases: TGCGCCAGCAGCTTTGGCAGGGGAGTTCTCAATGAGCAGTTCTTC.

CDR3 residues: CASSQQDTDTQYF. In nucleotides, the CDR3 is TGTGCCAGCAGCCAACAGGACACAGATACGCAGTATTTT. The chain combines TRBV3-1 with TRBJ2-3, with D hard to call. Germline-derived CDR1 and CDR2 are LGHDT and YNNKEL (reference sequence). The V end lost 2 bases, the J end lost 2 bases, and 5 bases lay between the germline ends. The CDR3 consists of 13 residues.

This clonotype was seen a few times. This chain links TRBV30 with TRBJ1-1; maybe TRBD1 (5 bases). Per the germline V gene, CDR1 is GTSNPN and CDR2 is SVGIG (reference sequence). The V end lost 2 bases, the J end lost 0 bases, and 13 bases lay between the germline ends. The CDR3 is 15 amino acids. CDR3 sequence (DNA): TGTGCCTGGAGTCTACCTGGGGCTCTGAACACTGAAGCTTTCTTT. Its protein is CAWSLPGALNTEAFF. The entire variable domain, with the rest obtained from reference TRBV30 and TRBJ1-1, is as follows: SQTIHQWPATLVQPVGSPLSLECTVEGTSNPNLYWYRQAAGRGLQLLFYSVGIGQISSEVPQNLSASRPQDRQFILSSKKLLLSDSGFYLCAWSLPGALNTEAFFGQGTRLTVV.

In this sample, this clonotype turned up a few times. The chain recombines TRBV6-5 with TRBJ1-2, with D possibly matching TRBD1 (5 bases). V was trimmed by 4 bases and J by 6 bases, leaving 15 bases between them. The CDR3 consists of 14 residues. Germline CDR1 reads MNHEY; CDR2 reads SVGAGI. The CDR3 here is CASSFRRGGDGYTF. The CDR3 DNA reads TGTGCCAGCAGTTTTAGGAGGGGTGGTGATGGCTACACCTTC.

This chain joins TRBV6-6 and TRBJ1-1; TRBD1 agrees at 9 bases. The CDR3 has 14 residues. With V trimmed by 6 bases and J by 5 bases, 7 bases remained unmatched. Germline CDR1 MNHNY, CDR2 SVGAGI (reference sequence). The CDR3 nucleotides are TGTGCCAGCAGACGTGACAGGGGGATGACTGAAGCTTTCTTT. It encodes CASRRDRGMTEAFF.

This clonotype was detected only a few times. V and J are TRBV5-1 and TRBJ2-1; 9 nucleotides match TRBD1. J lost 6 bases, V lost 4 bases, and 17 bases had no gene match. Germline CDR1 SGHRS, CDR2 YFSETQ. CDR3 length: 18 amino acids. CDR3 loop: CASSKGQGRASHLNEQFF. The CDR3 nucleotides are TGCGCCAGCAGCAAAGGACAGGGGAGGGCCTCGCACCTCAATGAGCAGTTCTTC.

This clonotype was observed a few times. This chain connects TRBV7-2 to TRBJ1-2, with 7 bases aligning to TRBD1. V was clipped by 4 bases and J by 2 bases; unmatched bases: 16. Germline loops: CDR1 SGHTA, CDR2 FQGNSA. There are 18 residues in the CDR3. The CDR3 loop reads CASSWGQSIRGSNYGYTF. The CDR3 nucleotides are TGTGCCAGCAGCTGGGGACAGTCAATAAGGGGCTCCAACTATGGCTACACCTTC.

The V and J genes are TRBV12-3 or TRBV12-4 and TRBJ1-1, with D unresolved. V lost 3 bases and J 11 bases, leaving 10 bases between the germline ends. The CDR3 is 11 amino acids. The CDR3 region is CASSFTTRAFF. The DNA of the CDR3 is TGTGCCAGCAGTTTCACTACGAGGGCTTTCTTT.

CDR3 bases: TGTGCCAGCAGCTCAGGACAGGGGGCTTTTACGCAGTATTTT. It codes for CASSSGQGAFTQYF. The rearrangement joins TRBV7-2 to TRBJ2-3; TRBD1 matches 11 bases. With V trimmed by 4 bases and J by 8 bases, 5 bases remained unmatched. Germline CDR1 SGHTA, CDR2 FQGNSA. The CDR3 consists of 14 residues. Filled out from reference TRBV7-2 and TRBJ2-3, the complete variable domain reads GAGVSQSPSNKVTEKGKDVELRCDPISGHTALYWYRQSLGQGLEFLIYFQGNSAPDKSGLPSDRFSAERTGGSVSTLTIQRTQQEDSAVYLCASSSGQGAFTQYFGPGTRLTVL.

The table lists this clonotype with a few counts. The chain couples TRBV7-9 to TRBJ1-5; D unresolved. Germline CDR1 and CDR2: SEHNR and FQNEAQ (reference sequence). This CDR3 is built from 18 residues. Deletions cut 2 bases from V and 6 bases from J, with 23 bases between. The CDR3 reads CASSLSPAETTRSQPQHF. The CDR3 coding sequence is TGTGCCAGCAGCTTATCCCCCGCGGAGACCACAAGAAGTCAGCCCCAGCATTTT.

This clonotype was observed a handful of times. The gene calls are TRBV6-2 or TRBV6-3 and TRBJ1-5; possibly TRBD1 for D (5 bases). Germline V gives CDR1 MNHEY, CDR2 SVGEGT. The CDR3 has 13 residues. The ends were cut back, 4 bases at V and 6 bases at J, with 10 bases in the middle. CDR3 residues: CASSSGSRQPQHF. CDR3 DNA sequence: TGTGCCAGCAGTTCAGGGTCTCGTCAGCCCCAGCATTTT.

This clonotype turned up a few times. The rearrangement joins TRBV18 to TRBJ1-2; TRBD1 matches 7 bases. The length of the CDR3 is 15 residues. J lost 4 bases, V lost 4 bases, and 9 bases had no gene match. The germline CDR1 and CDR2 sequences are KGHSH and LQKENI. The CDR3 loop is CASSQTGDLGYGYTF. In nucleotides, the CDR3 is TGTGCCAGCTCACAAACAGGGGACTTGGGCTATGGCTACACCTTC. Using reference TRBV18 and TRBJ1-2 for the parts outside the CDR3, the full variable domain is NAGVMQNPRHLVRRRGQEARLRCSPMKGHSHVYWYRQLPEEGLKFMVYLQKENIIDESGMPKERFSAEFPKEGPSILRIQQVVRGDSAAYFCASSQTGDLGYGYTFGSGTRLTVV.

This chain links TRBV19 with TRBJ1-1; D is perhaps TRBD1 (6 bases). The CDR3 totals 15 residues. V lost 7 bases, J lost 7 bases, and 22 bases lay in between. The germline V gene encodes CDR1 LNHDA and CDR2 SQIVND (reference sequence). CDR3 sequence reads: CASTPVTGIRGEAFF. CDR3 sequence (DNA): TGTGCCAGTACCCCTGTTACAGGGATACGGGGTGAAGCTTTCTTT.

The rearrangement joins TRBV12-3 or TRBV12-4 to TRBJ1-4; D is perhaps TRBD1 (6 bases). The CDR3 has 15 amino acids. V was clipped by 2 bases and J by 6 bases, with 13 bases between them. CDR3 sequence reads: CASSLRGSTYEKLFF. CDR3 DNA sequence: TGTGCCAGCAGTTTAAGGGGGAGCACATATGAAAAACTGTTTTTT.

The V and J genes are TRBV13 and TRBJ2-7; TRBD1 matches 7 bases. V was pared by 3 bases and J by 3 bases, with 8 bases of the junction left unmatched. CDR1 is PRHDT and CDR2 is FYEKMQ in the germline V gene (reference sequence). The CDR3 covers 15 residues. The CDR3 is CASSFSGDSNYEQYF. CDR3 in DNA: TGTGCCAGCAGCTTCAGTGGGGACAGTAACTACGAGCAGTACTTC.

This clonotype has just a few counts. CDR3 residues: CASSFSGYNEQFF. The CDR3 coding sequence is TGTGCCAGCAGCTTCAGCGGGTACAATGAGCAGTTCTTC. The chain joins TRBV7-2 to TRBJ2-1, with a possible D match to TRBD2 (6 bases). The ends were cut back, 3 bases at V and 4 bases at J, with 7 bases in the middle. Germline CDR1 and CDR2: SGHTA and FQGNSA. The CDR3 covers 13 residues.

The J gene is TRBJ1-4, the V gene TRBV7-9, with 7 bases aligning to TRBD1. V lost 3 bases to trimming and J lost 8 bases; unmatched junction nucleotides: 15. Germline V CDR1 and CDR2: SEHNR, FQNEAQ (reference sequence). CDR3 length equals 17 residues. The DNA of the CDR3 is TGTGCCAGCAGCTTTGAGGTGACAGGGTCGATACGCGAAAAACTGTTTTTT. Residues: CASSFEVTGSIREKLFF.

This clonotype was seen repeatedly, ten times or more. This chain links TRBV20-1 with TRBJ2-3, with D maybe TRBD1 (5 bases). Trimming left V 3 bases short and J 11 bases short, with 18 bases between. CDR3 length: 13 residues. The germline V gene encodes CDR1 DFQATT and CDR2 SNEGSKA (reference sequence). The CDR3 nucleotides are TGCAGTGCTAGTATAGGCAGGGAAAGCAAGCAGTATTTT. Its protein is CSASIGRESKQYF.